These 27 T cell receptor beta chains originate from one sample sequenced in a study of blood T cell repertoires in COVID-19. The repertoire was sequenced with immunoSEQ multiplex PCR; TCRdb's copy has only in-frame clones and lacks some. The table shows around 370,000 clones, with 85% to 90% occurring only once. Sequencing used peripheral blood. The receptors were gathered from a woman in her 50s with COVID-19, enrolled during active disease.

The V gene is TRBV12-5, the J gene TRBJ2-3; perhaps TRBD1 as D (6 bases). The CDR3 sequence is 15 residues long. Germline assignment: CDR1 LGHNT and CDR2 FRNRAP. The V gene lost 7 bases and the J gene lost 0 bases, with 14 bases spanning the gap. CDR3 nucleotides: TGTGCTAGTGCCCAGGGGACCTCTAGCACAGATACGCAGTATTTT. It specifies CASAQGTSSTDTQYF.

This rearrangement joins TRBV6-4 to TRBJ2-3, with TRBD1 matching 7 bases. The V gene's germline CDR1 is MRHNA and CDR2 SNTAGT. Unmatched junction bases numbered 6, after V lost 0 bases and J lost 0 bases. The CDR3 extends over 17 amino acids. The DNA for the CDR3 is TGTGCCAGCAGTGACTCGATTGCAGGGGGTAGCACAGATACGCAGTATTTT. As protein: CASSDSIAGGSTDTQYF.

The V gene is TRBV24-1, the J gene TRBJ1-2; D gene uncertain. Between the trimmed V and J ends, which lost 1 base and 7 bases, there was a span of 15 bases. Germline values: CDR1 KGHDR, CDR2 SFDVKD. The CDR3 length is 15 residues. CDR3: CATSDFRSGSGGYTF. In DNA form, the CDR3 reads TGTGCCACCAGTGATTTTCGTTCAGGATCTGGTGGCTACACCTTC.

The chain couples TRBV30 to TRBJ1-1, with TRBD1 matching 7 bases. The germline CDR1 and CDR2 sequences are GTSNPN and SVGIG (reference sequence). This CDR3 is 11 amino acids long. V lost 8 bases to trimming and J lost 5 bases; unmatched junction nucleotides: 5. In DNA, the CDR3 is TGTGCCAGCGGCAGGGGGACTGAAGCTTTCTTT. It is translated as CASGRGTEAFF.

The chain employs TRBV7-6 and TRBJ1-5; D possibly corresponds to TRBD1 (5 bases). Deletions cut 5 bases from V and 0 bases from J, with 29 bases between. This CDR3 region has 21 residues. Germline V gene lookup returns CDR1 SGHVS and CDR2 FNYEAQ. CDR3 region: CASSVDPTEGVWIGSNQPQHF. The CDR3 DNA is TGTGCCAGCAGCGTCGACCCGACAGAAGGAGTGTGGATCGGTAGCAATCAGCCCCAGCATTTT.

The rearrangement links TRBV11-2 to TRBJ1-3, with TRBD1 matching 7 bases. Losses at the gene ends were 5 bases for V and 0 bases for J; bases not matched to a gene: 7. Germline V gene data show CDR1 as SGHAT and CDR2 as FQNNGV. The CDR3 is 16 residues long. The CDR3 here is CASSVPGGYSGNTIYF. Here the CDR3 DNA reads TGTGCCAGCAGCGTCCCAGGGGGATACTCTGGAAACACCATATATTTT.

This rearrangement joins TRBV6-6 to TRBJ2-7, with D perhaps matching TRBD2 (6 bases). Germline loops: CDR1 MNHNY, CDR2 SVGAGI (reference sequence). CDR3 length: 16 amino acids. V was shortened by 6 bases and J by 0 bases, with 18 bases between the two germline ends. The DNA of the CDR3 is TGTGCCAGCAGCACCGTTCCAGGAGGGAGCTCCTACGAGCAGTACTTC. Its translation: CASSTVPGGSSYEQYF.

This chain joins TRBV2 and TRBJ2-5, with 8 bases lining up with TRBD1. Germline CDR1 and CDR2: SNHLY and FYNNEI. V lost 7 bases to trimming and J lost 5 bases; unmatched junction nucleotides: 12. This CDR3 is 15 amino acids long. The CDR3 bases are TGTGCCAGCACCACGACAGGGGTTGGACGGGAGACCCAGTACTTC. Its translation: CASTTTGVGRETQYF. Looking up the rest from reference TRBV2 and TRBJ2-5 gives the full variable domain: EPEVTQTPSHQVTQMGQEVILRCVPISNHLYFYWYRQILGQKVEFLVSFYNNEISEKSEIFDDQFSVERPDGSNFTLKIRSTKLEDSAMYFCASTTTGVGRETQYFGPGTRLLVL.

This sequence joins TRBV18 and TRBJ2-1; 7 bases align to TRBD2. This CDR3 comprises 15 residues. Germline V gene lookup returns CDR1 KGHSH and CDR2 LQKENI. Unmatched junction bases numbered 5, after V lost 3 bases and J lost 3 bases. The CDR3 here is CASSPQRDLYNEQFF. In DNA form, the CDR3 reads TGTGCCAGCTCACCCCAGCGGGATCTCTACAATGAGCAGTTCTTC.

The chain recombines TRBV6-6 with TRBJ1-1, with D maybe TRBD1 (6 bases). The V end lost 6 bases, the J end lost 5 bases, and 16 bases lay between the germline ends. CDR1 MNHNY and CDR2 SVGAGI come from the germline V gene (reference sequence). CDR3 length equals 14 residues. CDR3 nucleotides: TGTGCCAGCAGCTGGAACCGGGGGGCGACTGAAGCTTTCTTT. It encodes CASSWNRGATEAFF.

The V and J genes are TRBV5-6 and TRBJ2-1; D perhaps matches TRBD1 (5 bases). Between the trimmed V and J ends, which lost 4 bases and 0 bases, there was a span of 14 bases. Germline values: CDR1 SGHDT, CDR2 YYEEEE. CDR3 length: 16 amino acids. CDR3 bases: TGTGCCAGCAGCATCCCAGGTGGGGCCTCCTACAATGAGCAGTTCTTC. Protein product: CASSIPGGASYNEQFF.

CDR3 nucleotide sequence: TGTGCCAGCACCAACTACAGGGGGGCTGAAGCTTTCTTT. Protein product: CASTNYRGAEAFF. V is TRBV2 and J is TRBJ1-1, with 8 positions matching TRBD1. CDR1 is SNHLY and CDR2 is FYNNEI in the germline V gene. The ends lost 7 bases at V and 6 bases at J; junction bases unmatched: 7. This CDR3 region has 13 residues.

The CDR3 spells CASSKDPGRLSTDTQYF. DNA of the CDR3: TGTGCCAGCAGCAAAGATCCCGGCAGACTTAGCACAGATACGCAGTATTTT. This sequence joins TRBV21-1 and TRBJ2-3; the table's D call TRBD2 went unverified against the DNA. TRBV21-1 is deemed a pseudogene. CDR3 length equals 17 residues.

The rearrangement links TRBV11-2 to TRBJ1-1; 11 positions match TRBD1. From germline, CDR1 is SGHAT and CDR2 FQNNGV. V dropped 6 bases and J dropped 5; count of bases not matched to a gene: 5. The CDR3 is made up of 14 amino acids. The CDR3: CASSWDRGVTEAFF. The DNA of the CDR3 is TGTGCCAGCAGTTGGGACAGGGGGGTGACTGAAGCTTTCTTT.

The chain recombines TRBV7-3 with TRBJ2-1; 14 nucleotides align to TRBD2. The junction had 6 bases not matched to a gene; V was cut back by 5 bases and J by 6 bases. The CDR3 is made up of 16 amino acids. The germline CDR1 and CDR2 sequences are SGHTA and FQGTGA. The chain's CDR3 is CASSPSTSGRVNEQFF. In DNA, the CDR3 is TGTGCCAGCAGCCCCTCGACTAGCGGGAGGGTCAATGAGCAGTTCTTC.

The gene calls are TRBV7-6 and TRBJ1-4; tentatively, D is TRBD1 (5 bases). V lost 5 bases and J 11 bases, leaving 15 bases between the germline ends. The CDR3 loop spans 13 amino acids. In germline, CDR1 is SGHVS, CDR2 FNYEAQ. The CDR3 spells CASSQRQREKLFF. CDR3 nucleotides: TGTGCCAGCAGCCAGAGACAGCGGGAGAAACTGTTTTTT.

J is TRBJ2-1 and V is TRBV5-8, with TRBD1 matching 10 bases. V dropped 1 base and J dropped 9; count of bases not matched to a gene: 7. Germline values: CDR1 SGHTS, CDR2 YDEGEE. The CDR3 is 15 amino acids. CDR3 sequence: CASSLKDRGDREQFF. In nucleotides, the CDR3 is TGTGCCAGCAGCTTGAAGGACAGGGGGGATCGTGAGCAGTTCTTC.

The chain carries TRBV3-1 (or the pseudogene TRBV3-2) and TRBJ1-3; the match to TRBD1 covers 12 bases. J lost 4 bases, V lost 4 bases, and 5 bases had no gene match. Germline V gene sequence: CDR1 LGHDT, CDR2 YNNKEL (reference sequence). The CDR3 is 16 residues long. The CDR3 DNA follows: TGTGCCAGCAGCCCCGGGACAGGGGGCTTCGGAAACACCATATATTTT. Amino acid sequence: CASSPGTGGFGNTIYF.

This CDR3 is CASSHGHPRGSPLHF. CDR3 sequence (DNA): TGTGCCAGCAGCCATGGTCACCCTAGGGGTTCACCCCTCCACTTT. The chain combines TRBV3-1 (or the pseudogene TRBV3-2) with TRBJ1-6, with TRBD1 as a possible D gene (5 bases). The V gene's germline CDR1 is LGHDT and CDR2 YNNKEL (reference sequence). V dropped 3 bases and J dropped 9 bases, with 15 bases sitting between them. CDR3 length: 15 amino acids.

This rearrangement joins TRBV4-2 to TRBJ1-2, with D hard to call. CDR1 and CDR2 from the germline V gene are LGHNA and YNFKEQ. The ends were cut back, 0 bases at V and 4 bases at J, with 9 bases in the middle. This CDR3 region has 14 residues. CDR3 protein: CASSQDPRGYGYTF. The CDR3 DNA sequence: TGTGCCAGCAGCCAAGACCCCCGGGGCTATGGCTACACCTTC.

This clone appeared once. This chain uses TRBV27 with TRBJ2-1; TRBD2 aligns across 10 bases. Germline V CDR1 and CDR2: MNHEY, SMNVEV (reference sequence). The CDR3 consists of 20 residues. The V segment lost 3 bases and the J segment 0 bases; nucleotides outside the gene matches: 14. The CDR3 region has the DNA TGTGCCAGCAGTTTTCCCGGGACTAGCGCCAAAGGGTTCTCCTACAATGAGCAGTTCTTC. Residues: CASSFPGTSAKGFSYNEQFF.

With regard to this clone: This same CDR3 is encoded by further DNA sequences in the sample. The chain couples TRBV5-1 to TRBJ1-1, with D perhaps matching TRBD1 (5 bases). This CDR3 has 15 amino acids. Germline values: CDR1 SGHRS, CDR2 YFSETQ. Between the trimmed V and J ends, which lost 0 bases and 0 bases, there was a span of 9 bases. The CDR3 nucleotides are TGCGCCAGCAGCTTGGTCCCAGGGATGAACACTGAAGCTTTCTTT. It encodes CASSLVPGMNTEAFF.

The chain employs TRBV20-1 and TRBJ2-1; possible D gene TRBD2, 5 bases. This CDR3 has 12 residues. V lost 3 bases, J lost 9 bases, and 12 bases lay in between. The germline V gene has CDR1 DFQATT and CDR2 SNEGSKA (reference sequence). CDR3 residues: CSASGLASEQFF. CDR3 bases: TGCAGTGCTAGTGGGCTAGCTAGTGAGCAGTTCTTC.

Comment on this clone: Other nucleotide sequences from this sample produce the same CDR3. DNA of the CDR3: TGCAGTGCAACAGGAAACACTGAAGCTTTCTTT. The encoded protein is CSATGNTEAFF. The gene calls are TRBV20-1 and TRBJ1-1, with a possible D match to TRBD1 (5 bases). Germline V lookup: CDR1 DFQATT, CDR2 SNEGSKA (reference sequence). Trimming took off 6 bases at V and 2 bases at J, with 7 bases between the two ends. The CDR3 covers 11 residues.

There are a few counts of this clone. V usage is TRBV9 and J usage is TRBJ1-2; D ambiguous. The CDR3 has 14 amino acids. V shed 0 bases and J shed 7 bases, with 13 bases lying between them. The V gene's germline CDR1 is SGDLS and CDR2 YYNGEE. The CDR3 DNA is TGTGCCAGCAGCGTAGTAGAGGGTTATGGTGGCTACACCTTC. This sequence encodes CASSVVEGYGGYTF.

This sequence joins TRBV11-2 and TRBJ2-7; D might be TRBD1 (6 bases). The germline V gene has CDR1 SGHAT and CDR2 FQNNGV. The CDR3 runs 14 residues. The germline V and J ends were trimmed by 5 bases and 5 bases, with 16 bases remaining between them. CDR3 protein: CASSRTGIDHEQYF. The CDR3 bases are TGTGCCAGCAGCCGAACAGGGATAGACCACGAGCAGTACTTC.

The chain joins TRBV2 to TRBJ1-2, with D tentatively TRBD1 (6 bases). Looked up from germline, CDR1 is SNHLY and CDR2 is FYNNEI. The CDR3 has 13 residues. Deletions cut 6 bases from V and 3 bases from J, with 11 bases between. In DNA, the CDR3 is TGTGCCAGCAGGGAACAGGGATACTATGGCTACACCTTC. This gives the protein CASREQGYYGYTF. The variable domain in full, completed from reference TRBV2 and TRBJ1-2, reads EPEVTQTPSHQVTQMGQEVILRCVPISNHLYFYWYRQILGQKVEFLVSFYNNEISEKSEIFDDQFSVERPDGSNFTLKIRSTKLEDSAMYFCASREQGYYGYTFGSGTRLTVV.